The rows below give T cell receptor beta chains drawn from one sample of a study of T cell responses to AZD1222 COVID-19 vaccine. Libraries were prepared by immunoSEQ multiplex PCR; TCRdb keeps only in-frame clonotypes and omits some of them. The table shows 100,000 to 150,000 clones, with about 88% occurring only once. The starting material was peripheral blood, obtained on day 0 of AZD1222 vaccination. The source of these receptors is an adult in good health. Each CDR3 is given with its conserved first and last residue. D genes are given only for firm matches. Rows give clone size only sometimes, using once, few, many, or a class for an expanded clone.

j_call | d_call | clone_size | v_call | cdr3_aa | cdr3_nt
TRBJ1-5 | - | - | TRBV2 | CASSEGQRGAPNQPQHF | TGTGCCAGCAGTGAAGGGCAGAGGGGCGCCCCTAATCAGCCCCAGCATTTT
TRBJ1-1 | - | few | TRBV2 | CASSEAGGPGRGFF | TGTGCCAGCAGTGAAGCAGGAGGGCCCGGGAGGGGTTTCTTT
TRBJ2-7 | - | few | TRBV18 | CASSPPGAYEQYF | TGTGCCAGCTCACCTCCTGGGGCCTACGAGCAGTACTTC
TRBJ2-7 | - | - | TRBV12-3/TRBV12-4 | CASTPGALGEQYF | TGTGCCAGCACCCCGGGGGCATTAGGGGAGCAGTACTTC
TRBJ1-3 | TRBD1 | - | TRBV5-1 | CASSPGTGVNTIYF | TGCGCCAGCAGCCCCGGGACAGGGGTAAACACCATATATTTT
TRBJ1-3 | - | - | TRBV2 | CASSEQGVIGNTIYF | TGTGCCAGCAGTGAACAGGGCGTAATCGGAAACACCATATATTTT
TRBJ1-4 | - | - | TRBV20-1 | CSAGGDRLQFF | TGCAGTGCTGGGGGAGACCGGCTTCAGTTTTTT
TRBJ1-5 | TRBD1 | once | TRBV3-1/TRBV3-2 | CASSQGIGGYQPQHF | TGTGCCAGCAGCCAAGGGATAGGGGGCTATCAGCCCCAGCATTTT
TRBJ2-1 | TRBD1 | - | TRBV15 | CATSRGTGGSEQFF | TGTGCCACCAGCAGAGGAACAGGGGGTAGTGAGCAGTTCTTC
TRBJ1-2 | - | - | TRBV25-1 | CASSEPGGANYGYTF | TGTGCCAGCAGTGAACCCGGGGGGGCCAACTATGGCTACACCTTC
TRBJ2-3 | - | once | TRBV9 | CASSVRDGDTQYF | TGTGCCAGCAGCGTAAGGGATGGGGATACGCAGTATTTT
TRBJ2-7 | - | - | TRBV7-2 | CASSEGGGGGYEQYF | TGTGCCAGCAGCGAAGGGGGGGGAGGTGGCTACGAGCAGTACTTC
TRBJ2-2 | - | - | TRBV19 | CASSIGNSGNTGELFF | TGTGCCAGTAGTATAGGGAATAGCGGGAACACCGGGGAGCTGTTTTTT
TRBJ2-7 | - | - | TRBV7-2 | CASSLAGSPRAYEQYF | TGTGCCAGCAGCTTAGCCGGCAGTCCGAGGGCGTACGAGCAGTACTTC
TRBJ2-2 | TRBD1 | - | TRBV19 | CASSSIRTGSNTGELFF | TGTGCCAGTAGTTCAATTCGGACAGGATCGAACACCGGGGAGCTGTTTTTT
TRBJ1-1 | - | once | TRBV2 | CASSLQVPNTEAFF | TGTGCCAGCAGTTTACAGGTGCCCAACACTGAAGCTTTCTTT
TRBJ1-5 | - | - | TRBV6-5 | CASSISGDSNQPQHF | TGTGCCAGCAGTATTTCAGGGGATAGCAATCAGCCCCAGCATTTT
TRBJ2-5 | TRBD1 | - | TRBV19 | CASSQRKGAQETQYF | TGTGCCAGTAGTCAGAGAAAGGGGGCCCAAGAGACCCAGTACTTC
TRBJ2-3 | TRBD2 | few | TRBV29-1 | CSVETSGRRGTDTQYF | TGCAGCGTTGAAACTAGCGGGAGAAGAGGCACAGATACGCAGTATTTT
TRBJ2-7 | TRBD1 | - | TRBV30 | CAWSRQGPEQYF | TGTGCCTGGAGTAGACAGGGTCCCGAGCAGTACTTC
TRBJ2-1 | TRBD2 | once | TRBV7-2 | CASSSQAGGPYEQFF | TGTGCCAGCAGCTCTCAAGCGGGAGGGCCCTATGAGCAGTTCTTC
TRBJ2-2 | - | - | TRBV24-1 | CATSDPRGSGGELFF | TGTGCCACCAGTGATCCCCGGGGCTCCGGCGGGGAGCTGTTTTTT
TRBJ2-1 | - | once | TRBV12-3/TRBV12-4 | CASSLAAGNEQFF | TGTGCCAGCAGTTTAGCCGCAGGGAATGAGCAGTTCTTC
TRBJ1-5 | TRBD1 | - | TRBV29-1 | CSVAAQGESQPQHF | TGCAGCGTGGCAGCTCAGGGGGAGAGTCAGCCCCAGCATTTT
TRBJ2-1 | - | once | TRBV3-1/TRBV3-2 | CASSHVLDPYNEQFF | TGTGCCAGCAGCCATGTACTGGACCCCTACAATGAGCAGTTCTTC
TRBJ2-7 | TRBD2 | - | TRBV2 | CASNTLAGAYEQYF | TGTGCCAGCAATACCTTAGCGGGGGCCTACGAGCAGTACTTC
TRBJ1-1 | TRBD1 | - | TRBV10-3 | CAISPLTGRDTEAFF | TGTGCCATCAGCCCACTGACAGGGCGGGACACTGAAGCTTTCTTT
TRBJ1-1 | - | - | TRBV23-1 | CASPQTPSGSPGGTEAFF | TGCGCCAGCCCTCAAACCCCATCGGGAAGCCCTGGGGGGACTGAAGCTTTCTTT
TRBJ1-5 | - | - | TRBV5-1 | CASSEGPSNQPQHF | TGCGCCAGCAGCGAGGGACCGAGCAATCAGCCCCAGCATTTT
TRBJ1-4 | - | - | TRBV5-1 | CASSLALGLPNEKLFF | TGCGCCAGCAGCTTGGCCTTGGGGTTACCTAATGAAAAACTGTTTTTT
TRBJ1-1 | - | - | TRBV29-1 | CSVGDIMNTEAFF | TGCAGCGTCGGAGACATAATGAACACTGAAGCTTTCTTT
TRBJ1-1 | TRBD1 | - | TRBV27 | CASSPRQGVGTEAFF | TGTGCCAGCAGTCCGCGACAGGGGGTGGGTACTGAAGCTTTCTTT
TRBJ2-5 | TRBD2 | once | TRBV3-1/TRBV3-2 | CASSQLAGEETQYF | TGTGCCAGCAGCCAACTAGCGGGAGAAGAGACCCAGTACTTC
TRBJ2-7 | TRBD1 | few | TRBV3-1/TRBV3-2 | CASSPEGGSSYEQYF | TGTGCCAGCAGCCCCGAAGGGGGCTCCTCCTACGAGCAGTACTTC
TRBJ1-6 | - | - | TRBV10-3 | CAIRQNREKNSPLHF | TGTGCCATCAGGCAAAACAGGGAGAAAAATTCACCCCTCCACTTT
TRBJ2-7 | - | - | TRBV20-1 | CSASPRGGSEQYF | TGCAGTGCTAGTCCCAGGGGCGGATCCGAGCAGTACTTC
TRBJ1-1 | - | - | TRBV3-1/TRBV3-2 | CASRGRAEAFF | TGTGCCAGCAGGGGGAGAGCTGAAGCTTTCTTT
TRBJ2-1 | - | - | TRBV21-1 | CASSKDRIGDEQFF | TGTGCCAGCAGCAAAGACAGGATTGGGGATGAGCAGTTCTTC
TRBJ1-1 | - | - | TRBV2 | CASRGREDTEAFF | TGTGCCAGCCGGGGCAGGGAAGACACTGAAGCTTTCTTT
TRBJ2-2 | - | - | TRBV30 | CAWSVTLVVRNDGELFF | TGTGCCTGGAGTGTAACTCTAGTAGTGAGGAATGACGGGGAGCTGTTTTTT
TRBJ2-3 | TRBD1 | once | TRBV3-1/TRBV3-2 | CASSHRTGGTDTQYF | TGTGCCAGCAGCCACCGGACAGGGGGCACAGATACGCAGTATTTT
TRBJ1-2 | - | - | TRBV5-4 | CASSWGANYGYTF | TGTGCCAGCAGCTGGGGGGCTAACTATGGCTACACCTTC
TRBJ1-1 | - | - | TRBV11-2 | CASSLDSFGQLNTEAFF | TGTGCCAGCAGCTTAGATTCTTTCGGCCAGCTGAACACTGAAGCTTTCTTT
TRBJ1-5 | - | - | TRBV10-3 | CAIRMGMGQPQHF | TGTGCCATCCGTATGGGGATGGGTCAGCCCCAGCATTTT
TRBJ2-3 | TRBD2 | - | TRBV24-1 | CATSEELAGVVSTDTQYF | TGTGCCACCAGTGAAGAGCTAGCGGGAGTAGTAAGCACAGATACGCAGTATTTT
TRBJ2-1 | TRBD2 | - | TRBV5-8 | CASSLVSGGLSSYNEQFF | TGTGCCAGCAGCTTGGTTAGCGGGGGGCTGAGCTCCTACAATGAGCAGTTCTTC
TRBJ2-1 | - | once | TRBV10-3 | CAISDPDILGYNEQFF | TGTGCCATCAGTGACCCCGACATATTGGGATATAATGAGCAGTTCTTC
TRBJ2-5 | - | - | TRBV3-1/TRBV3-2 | CASSHDPPETQYF | TGTGCCAGCAGCCACGATCCCCCAGAGACCCAGTACTTC
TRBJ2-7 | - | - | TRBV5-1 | CASSTRIEGEQYF | TGCGCCAGCAGCACCCGAATAGAAGGCGAGCAGTACTTC
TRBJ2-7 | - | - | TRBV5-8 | CASSRTAYEQYF | TGTGCCAGCAGCCGGACCGCCTACGAGCAGTACTTC
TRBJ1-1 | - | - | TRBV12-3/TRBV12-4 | CASSLLGDTEAFF | TGTGCCAGCAGTTTGTTAGGGGACACTGAAGCTTTCTTT
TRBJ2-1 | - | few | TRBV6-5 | CASSYSFADSYNEQFF | TGTGCCAGCAGTTACTCGTTCGCTGACTCCTACAATGAGCAGTTCTTC
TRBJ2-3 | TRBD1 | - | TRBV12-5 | CASGPLGGQGNTDTQYF | TGTGCTAGTGGTCCCCTAGGGGGACAGGGAAACACAGATACGCAGTATTTT
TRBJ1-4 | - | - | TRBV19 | CASSWDGFNEKLFF | TGTGCCAGTAGTTGGGACGGTTTTAATGAAAAACTGTTTTTT